One and the same sample provided the 8 T cell receptor beta chains below, sequenced in a study of CD8+CD57+ T cells in acquired aplastic anemia. Genomic DNA, serving as template, underwent TCR beta VDJ and CDR3 profiling. TCRdb re-analysed the reads in MiXCR, keeping a single row per CDR3 protein. Here the sample spans under 200,000 distinct CDR3 sequences, about three fifths being singletons. The specimen was sorted CD4+, CD8+, or CD8+CD57+ T cells (not recorded which) from PBMCs. These receptors were collected from a human donor with severe aplastic anemia or a healthy control (not recorded which).

CDR3 in amino acids: CASRGRWGCWGYTF. Written as DNA, the CDR3 is TGCGCCAGCAGGGGGCGGTGGGGCTGCTGGGGCTACACCTTC. The chain has TRBV10-1 and TRBJ1-2; TRBD1 is a possible D gene (5 bases). The CDR3 has 14 residues. The V end was cut by 6 bases, the J end by 8 bases, with 19 bases between. The germline V gene encodes CDR1 WNHNN and CDR2 SYGVQD (reference sequence).

The chain carries TRBV7-9 and TRBJ2-3, with 10 positions matching TRBD2. From germline, CDR1 is SEHNR and CDR2 FQNEAQ (reference sequence). This CDR3 is built from 15 residues. After removal of 4 bases from V and 4 bases from J, the junction contained 5 bases not matched to a gene. CDR3 bases: TGTGCCAGCAGCTGGACTAGCGGAGCCCCAGATACGCAGTATTTT. Translated: CASSWTSGAPDTQYF.

This clonotype appeared a single time. The J gene is TRBJ1-1, the V gene TRBV2; D is perhaps TRBD1 (5 bases). With 6 bases removed from V and 10 bases from J, the gap between germline ends came to 12 bases. The V gene's germline CDR1 is SNHLY and CDR2 FYNNEI. The CDR3 loop spans 11 amino acids. CDR3 sequence reads: CASRGLRGAFF. CDR3 nucleotide sequence: TGTGCCAGCAGGGGACTTAGAGGAGCTTTCTTT.

The chain has TRBV12-3 or TRBV12-4 and TRBJ2-3, with 8 positions matching TRBD2. V lost 6 bases and J lost 3; bases outside the gene matches: 11. The CDR3 spans 16 residues. CDR3 coding DNA: TGTGCCAGCAGCTTTCACGGGGGGGGATCGACAGATACGCAGTATTTT. It yields the protein CASSFHGGGSTDTQYF.

The rearrangement uses TRBV12-3 or TRBV12-4 and TRBJ2-5; TRBD1 matches at 9 bases. The CDR3 sequence is 16 residues long. V gave up 1 base and J gave up 4 bases; unmatched junction bases: 7. CDR3 protein: CASSLVTGGTGETQYF. In DNA form, the CDR3 reads TGTGCCAGCAGTTTAGTGACAGGGGGAACGGGAGAGACCCAGTACTTC.

As to this clonotype: A read error is likely, as this CDR3 ends without the conserved phenylalanine or tryptophan. No DNA is shown, since the ends of the CDR3 on it are uncertain; the CDR3 is the one TCRdb lists. The chain joins TRBV29-1 to TRBJ2-5; TRBD1, the table's D call, was not compared with the DNA. Germline values: CDR1 SQVTM, CDR2 ANQGSEA. The length of the CDR3 is 10 amino acids, counting both ends. CDR3 amino acids: CSVADRELPP.

The rearrangement joins TRBV20-1 to TRBJ2-3; perhaps D is TRBD1 or TRBD2 (5 bases each). V was cut by 3 bases and J by 6 bases, with 19 bases left in between. Looked up from germline, CDR1 is DFQATT and CDR2 is SNEGSKA (reference sequence). This CDR3 is built from 15 residues. The CDR3 region is CSARGPVRVGDTQYF. In DNA form, the CDR3 reads TGCAGTGCTAGGGGACCTGTGCGGGTCGGGGATACGCAGTATTTT.

A single count supports this clonotype. The CDR3 here is CASSPGQGGNQPQHF. CDR3 nucleotides: TGTGCCAGCAGCCCAGGACAGGGCGGGAATCAGCCCCAGCATTTT. The V gene is TRBV7-9, the J gene TRBJ1-5; 8 bases are shared with TRBD1. This CDR3 contains 15 residues. Germline V lookup: CDR1 SEHNR, CDR2 FQNEAQ (reference sequence). V lost 5 bases, J lost 4 bases, and 7 bases stayed unmatched.